These 22 T cell receptor beta chains share one sample of origin, sequenced in a study of shared clonotypes between healthy human individuals. Clones were sequenced by immunoSEQ multiplex PCR, and TCRdb holds only the in-frame ones, with some missing. The repertoire holds about 2.1 million clones, with 90% to 95% as singletons. Only CD45RO-negative cells positively selected for CCR7 counted as naive CD8 cells, so terminally differentiated effector memory CD45RA+ cells were excluded. The sequenced material came from naive CD8+ T cells from PBMCs. These TCRs come from a man between 18 and 29 years old in good health. Some clones in this sample may be carry-over from other donors' samples.

V gene TRBV5-4 combines with J gene TRBJ1-4; D is uncertain. The germline gives CDR1 SGHNT, CDR2 YYREEE (reference sequence). Trimming pared 0 bases from V and 8 bases from J, leaving 8 bases between. The CDR3 is 13 residues long. The CDR3 sequence is CASSLGTIEKLFF. The CDR3, as DNA: TGTGCCAGCAGCTTGGGGACCATCGAAAAACTGTTTTTT.

This rearrangement joins TRBV7-9 to TRBJ1-2; TRBD1 matches 10 bases. This CDR3 region has 17 residues. CDR1 is SEHNR, CDR2 FQNEAQ, per germline (reference sequence). With 5 bases clipped from V and 4 bases from J, the junction kept 13 bases outside the gene matches. The CDR3: CASSPFITGQGSYGYTF. The CDR3 DNA is TGTGCCAGCAGCCCTTTCATTACGGGACAGGGGAGCTATGGCTACACCTTC.

The chain has TRBV27 and TRBJ1-1; D unclear. Per the germline V gene, CDR1 is MNHEY and CDR2 is SMNVEV (reference sequence). Between the trimmed V and J ends, which lost 7 bases and 3 bases, there was a span of 27 bases. This CDR3 comprises 18 residues. The CDR3 loop is CASTSLYTVLGVDTEAFF. The CDR3 nucleotides read TGTGCCAGCACCTCCCTCTACACAGTTTTAGGTGTCGACACTGAAGCTTTCTTT.

This chain uses TRBV7-9 with TRBJ2-4; TRBD1 aligns across 9 bases. The CDR3 is 16 amino acids. From germline, CDR1 is SEHNR and CDR2 FQNEAQ (reference sequence). V lost 5 bases to trimming and J lost 6 bases; unmatched junction nucleotides: 11. The CDR3 region has the DNA TGTGCCAGCAGCATTAGGACAGGGGAGAAGGGAAACATTCAGTACTTC. As protein: CASSIRTGEKGNIQYF. The whole variable domain, remainder taken from reference TRBV7-9 and TRBJ2-4, is DTGVSQNPRHKITKRGQNVTFRCDPISEHNRLYWYRQTLGQGPEFLTYFQNEAQLEKSRLLSDRFSAERPKGSFSTLEIQRTEQGDSAMYLCASSIRTGEKGNIQYFGAGTRLSVL.

This sequence joins TRBV18 and TRBJ2-2; D uncertain. Germline CDR1 reads KGHSH; CDR2 reads LQKENI. There are 18 residues in the CDR3. The ends were cut back, 4 bases at V and 4 bases at J, with 22 bases in the middle. CDR3: CASSRVGMVMDSTGELFF. In nucleotides, the CDR3 is TGTGCCAGCTCACGAGTCGGCATGGTTATGGATTCCACCGGGGAGCTGTTTTTT.

J is TRBJ2-2 and V is TRBV5-6, with D perhaps matching TRBD1 (5 bases). CDR3 size: 12 residues. Deletions cut 5 bases from V and 3 bases from J, with 5 bases between. The germline V gene has CDR1 SGHDT and CDR2 YYEEEE. The CDR3 DNA sequence: TGTGCCAGCAGAGGGGACACCGGGGAGCTGTTTTTT. Its translation: CASRGDTGELFF.

This clone was recorded once. V is TRBV19 and J is TRBJ1-1; D is possibly TRBD1 (5 bases). The germline V gene encodes CDR1 LNHDA and CDR2 SQIVND (reference sequence). CDR3 length equals 14 residues. Trimming left V 9 bases short and J 1 base short, with 15 bases between. The CDR3 loop is CASLAGIGNTEAFF. CDR3 DNA: TGTGCCAGCTTGGCAGGGATCGGGAACACTGAAGCTTTCTTT.

The chain is built from TRBV6-5 and TRBJ2-2; 11 bases match TRBD1. The CDR3 length is 15 residues. Germline lookup yields CDR1 MNHEY and CDR2 SVGAGI. V dropped 5 bases and J dropped 3; count of bases not matched to a gene: 2. The CDR3 loop is CASSGDRGYTGELFF. The CDR3 DNA follows: TGTGCCAGCAGTGGGGACAGGGGGTACACCGGGGAGCTGTTTTTT.

This chain connects TRBV19 to TRBJ2-1, with TRBD2 matching over 7 bases. Per the germline V gene, CDR1 is LNHDA and CDR2 is SQIVND (reference sequence). Trimming at V came to 5 bases and at J to 8 bases, leaving 6 bases not matched to a gene. The CDR3 is made up of 13 amino acids. The CDR3 here is CASSSGLADEQFF. CDR3 nucleotides: TGTGCCAGTAGTTCCGGGCTAGCGGATGAGCAGTTCTTC.

The genes are TRBV6-5 and TRBJ2-5; weak D call: TRBD1 (5 bases). In germline, CDR1 is MNHEY, CDR2 SVGAGI. CDR3 length: 14 amino acids. V lost 7 bases to trimming and J lost 5 bases, with 17 bases between them. The CDR3 nucleotides read TGTGCCAGCATGGACCGGACATTAGTCGAGACCCAGTACTTC. Its translation is CASMDRTLVETQYF.

As regards this clone: In the same sample, other DNA sequences code for this CDR3. The chain couples TRBV6-1 to TRBJ2-1; no firm D call. Trimming pared 1 base from V and 7 bases from J, leaving 5 bases between. This CDR3 has 12 amino acids. Per germline, CDR1 MNHNS and CDR2 SASEGT. The CDR3 protein is CASSEVGNEQFF. The CDR3, as DNA: TGTGCCAGCAGTGAAGTCGGTAATGAGCAGTTCTTC.

With respect to this clone: The same CDR3 arises from other DNA sequences in this sample as well. CDR3 in DNA: TGTGCCAGCAGCTTAGCGCGGGGCCCCACCTACGAGCAGTACTTC. Translated: CASSLARGPTYEQYF. The gene calls are TRBV11-2 and TRBJ2-7, with D possibly being TRBD2 (6 bases). Trimming stripped 1 base from V and 2 bases from J, with 12 bases between. The CDR3 sequence is 15 residues long. CDR1 and CDR2 from the germline V gene are SGHAT and FQNNGV. Filled out from reference TRBV11-2 and TRBJ2-7, the complete variable domain reads EAGVAQSPRYKIIEKRQSVAFWCNPISGHATLYWYQQILGQGPKLLIQFQNNGVVDDSQLPKDRFSAERLKGVDSTLKIQPAKLEDSAVYLCASSLARGPTYEQYFGPGTRLTVT.

J is TRBJ2-2 and V is TRBV5-1; D gene ambiguous. Trimming stripped 6 bases from V and 1 base from J, with 10 bases between. Per germline, CDR1 SGHRS and CDR2 YFSETQ. The CDR3 length is 14 residues. CDR3 nucleotides: TGCGCCAGCATGGTAACCTTGAACACCGGGGAGCTGTTTTTT. Protein sequence: CASMVTLNTGELFF.

V usage is TRBV4-3 and J usage is TRBJ2-3; D is uncertain. Germline values: CDR1 LGHNA, CDR2 YSLEER. CDR3 length: 17 amino acids. V shed 1 base and J shed 0 bases, with 14 bases lying between them. The CDR3 region has the DNA TGCGCCAGCAGCCAAGGGACCGTGGCCCAAAGCACAGATACGCAGTATTTT. It is translated as CASSQGTVAQSTDTQYF.

This clone appeared once. The chain uses TRBV27 and TRBJ2-1; TRBD2 agrees at 8 bases. The CDR3 extends over 15 amino acids. CDR1 is MNHEY, CDR2 SMNVEV, per germline (reference sequence). The junction had 8 bases not matched to a gene; V was cut back by 6 bases and J by 4 bases. The CDR3 bases are TGTGCCAGCAGCGCCGGGACTAGGGGGTACAATGAGCAGTTCTTC. This sequence encodes CASSAGTRGYNEQFF.

The chain recombines TRBV27 with TRBJ1-5; D uncertain. Germline V gene lookup returns CDR1 MNHEY and CDR2 SMNVEV (reference sequence). The ends were cut back, 3 bases at V and 0 bases at J, with 6 bases in the middle. The CDR3 has 14 amino acids. CDR3 DNA sequence: TGTGCCAGCAGTTTCTTAGCTAGCAATCAGCCCCAGCATTTT. Protein sequence: CASSFLASNQPQHF.

V and J are TRBV30 and TRBJ1-2; the match to TRBD1 covers 8 bases. The V and J ends lost 4 bases and 5 bases, in that order; junction bases with no gene match: 6. CDR1 GTSNPN and CDR2 SVGIG come from the germline V gene (reference sequence). The CDR3 spans 13 residues. In nucleotides, the CDR3 is TGTGCCTGGACCGTGACAGGGGATTATGGCTACACCTTC. Its protein is CAWTVTGDYGYTF.

The chain recombines TRBV9 with TRBJ2-5; TRBD2 matches at 8 bases. Trimming removed 4 bases from V and 2 bases from J; junction bases left unmatched: 7. The germline V gene encodes CDR1 SGDLS and CDR2 YYNGEE. The CDR3 loop spans 15 amino acids. The CDR3 nucleotides are TGTGCCAGCAGCACTTACATAGCGGGGCAAGAGACCCAGTACTTC. It translates to CASSTYIAGQETQYF.

V is TRBV5-4 and J is TRBJ2-1; D is possibly TRBD1 or TRBD2 (5 bases each). Germline CDR1 and CDR2: SGHNT and YYREEE (reference sequence). The CDR3 length is 15 residues. V lost 2 bases, J lost 6 bases, and 15 bases lay in between. The CDR3 coding sequence is TGTGCCAGCAGCTTACTGGGGGTTTTGAGCAATGAGCAGTTCTTC. Protein: CASSLLGVLSNEQFF.

The chain has TRBV5-4 and TRBJ2-1; TRBD1 aligns across 9 bases. Germline V lookup: CDR1 SGHNT, CDR2 YYREEE (reference sequence). The junction had 10 bases not matched to a gene; V was cut back by 5 bases and J by 7 bases. CDR3 length equals 15 residues. The CDR3 DNA sequence: TGTGCCAGCAGTGCCGGGACAGGGTTCCTGAATGAGCAGTTCTTC. Translated: CASSAGTGFLNEQFF.

V is TRBV5-6 and J is TRBJ1-1; a weak D match, TRBD1 (5 bases). Trimming stripped 4 bases from V and 4 bases from J, with 23 bases between. This CDR3 contains 17 residues. The germline V gene has CDR1 SGHDT and CDR2 YYEEEE. The CDR3, as DNA: TGTGCCAGCAGCGCACCGCTTACTGAGGGACCCGCCACTGAAGCTTTCTTT. It encodes CASSAPLTEGPATEAFF.

This sequence joins TRBV7-3 and TRBJ2-1; TRBD1 agrees at 10 bases. With 5 bases clipped from V and 5 bases from J, the junction kept 12 bases outside the gene matches. Germline CDR1 SGHTA, CDR2 FQGTGA. The length of the CDR3 is 17 residues. CDR3 amino acids: CASSPDGDRGPDNEQFF. The CDR3 DNA is TGTGCCAGCAGCCCGGACGGAGACAGGGGGCCAGACAATGAGCAGTTCTTC.